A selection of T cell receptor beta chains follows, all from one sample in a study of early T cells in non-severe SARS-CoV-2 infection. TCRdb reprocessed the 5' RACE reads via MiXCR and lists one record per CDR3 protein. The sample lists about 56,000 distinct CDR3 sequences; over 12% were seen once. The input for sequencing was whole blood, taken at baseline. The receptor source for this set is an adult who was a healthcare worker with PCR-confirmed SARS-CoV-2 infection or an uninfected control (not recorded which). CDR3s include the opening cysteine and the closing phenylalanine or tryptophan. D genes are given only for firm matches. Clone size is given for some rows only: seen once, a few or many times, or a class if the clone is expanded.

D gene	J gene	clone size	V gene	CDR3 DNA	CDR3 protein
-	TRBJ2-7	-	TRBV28	TGTGCCAGCAGTCCTGCCGGGACCGCGTACGAGCAGTACTTC	CASSPAGTAYEQYF
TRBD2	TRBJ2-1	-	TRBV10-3	TGTGCCATCAGTGAGTCGACTAGCGGGGGGATGGCTTGGGAGCAGTTCTTC	CAISESTSGGMAWEQFF
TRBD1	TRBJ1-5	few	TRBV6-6	TGTGCCAGCAACACGGGACAGCTAAATCAGCCCCAGCATTTT	CASNTGQLNQPQHF
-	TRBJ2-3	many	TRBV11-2	TGTGCCAGCAGCCTAAGGAGCTTCGCGATTAGCACAGATACGCAGTATTTT	CASSLRSFAISTDTQYF
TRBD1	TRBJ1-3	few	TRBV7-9	TGTGCCAGCAGCTTGATGGGACAGGGCCCATCTGGAAACACCATATATTTT	CASSLMGQGPSGNTIYF
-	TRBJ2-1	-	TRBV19	TGTGCCAGTAGTATAGATGGGGGCGCGGAAACCTACAATGAGCAGTTCTTC	CASSIDGGAETYNEQFF
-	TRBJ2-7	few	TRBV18	TGTGCCAGCTCACCAACCCGCGCGACAGATGCCTACGAGCAGTACTTC	CASSPTRATDAYEQYF
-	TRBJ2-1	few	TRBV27	TGTGCCAGCAGTTTTCTGGGGTCAAATGAGCAGTTCTTC	CASSFLGSNEQFF
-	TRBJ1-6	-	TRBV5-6	TGTGCCAGCAGCCGGGACGGACTTAATTCACCCCTCCACTTT	CASSRDGLNSPLHF
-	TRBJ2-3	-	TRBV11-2	TGTGCCAGCAGCTTCAGGGGAGATACGCAGTATTTT	CASSFRGDTQYF
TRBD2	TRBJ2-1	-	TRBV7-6	TGTGCCAGCAGCCCCTTGGGCGGGGGGAAGCAGTTCTTC	CASSPLGGGKQFF
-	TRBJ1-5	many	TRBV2	TGTGCCAGCAGTGGGGGTAGGCGCAATCAGCCCCAGCATTTT	CASSGGRRNQPQHF
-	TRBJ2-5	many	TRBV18	TGTGCCAGCTCACCACCCCCGTACCAAGAGACCCAGTACTTC	CASSPPPYQETQYF
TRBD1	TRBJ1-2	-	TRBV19	TGTGCCAGTAGTAGTGGGACAGGGCGCTTGGGATATGGCTACACCTTC	CASSSGTGRLGYGYTF
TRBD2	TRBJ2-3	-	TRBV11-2	TGTGCCAGCAGCTTAGGACTAGCTGGAGATACGCAGTATTTT	CASSLGLAGDTQYF
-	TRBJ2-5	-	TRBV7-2	TGTGCCAGCAGCCTCACGGTGGTCGGGGAGACCCAGTACTTC	CASSLTVVGETQYF
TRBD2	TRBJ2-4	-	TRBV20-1	TGCAGTGCTGGCGGACTAGGAGGGGTCATTCAGTACTTC	CSAGGLGGVIQYF
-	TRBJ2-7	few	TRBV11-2	TGTGCCAGCAGCTTAACCCCCCGCAAGTCCTACGAGCAGTACTTC	CASSLTPRKSYEQYF
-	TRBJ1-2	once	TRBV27	TGTGCCAGCAGTTTAAAAGGAGTTACTAACTATGGCTACACCTTC	CASSLKGVTNYGYTF
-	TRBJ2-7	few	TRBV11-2	TGTGCCAGCAGCCCCGGGCGACAGTATACCTACGAGCAGTACTTC	CASSPGRQYTYEQYF
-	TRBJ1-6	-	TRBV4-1	TGCGCCAGCGGACTCCCGGGACGGCCCCTCCACTTT	CASGLPGRPLHF
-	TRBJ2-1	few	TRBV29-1	TGCAGCGTTGAACCGAACCTTAGGGATGAGCAGTTCTTC	CSVEPNLRDEQFF
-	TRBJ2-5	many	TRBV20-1	TGCAGTGCTAGAGATCGCGGACTTAGGACCCAGTACTTC	CSARDRGLRTQYF
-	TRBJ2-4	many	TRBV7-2	TGTGCCAGCAGCTTAGATGGCAGACAAGCCAAAAACATTCAGTACTTC	CASSLDGRQAKNIQYF
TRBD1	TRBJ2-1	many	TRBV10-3	TGTGCCATCCGGGACAGGAAGCACAATGAGCAGTTCTTC	CAIRDRKHNEQFF
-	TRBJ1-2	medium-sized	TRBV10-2	TGCGCCAGCAGTGAGCCGCGGAGCTATGGCTACACCTTC	CASSEPRSYGYTF
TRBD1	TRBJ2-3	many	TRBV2	TGTGCCAGCAGTGACCAAGGGGGCCCAGATACGCAGTATTTT	CASSDQGGPDTQYF
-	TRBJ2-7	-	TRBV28	TGTGCCAGCACCTCGGGGGCACGTGGGATCCTGTACGAGCAGTACTTC	CASTSGARGILYEQYF
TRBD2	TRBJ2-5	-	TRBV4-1	TGCGCCAGCAGCACCGGGACTAGCGAGGTAGAGACCCAGTACTTC	CASSTGTSEVETQYF